The T cell receptor beta chain described here comes from a study of identifying expanded T cells in peripheral blood. The study's findings and limits: Over approximately two and four weeks, about 15 and 19 clones changed, versus around 1.1 between replicates. Across healthy donors, higher total template counts meant significantly greater roughly two-week count variance.

The CDR3 runs 17 residues. V shed 2 bases, J shed 4 bases, and the junction held 13 bases outside the gene matches. No infections or other immune events were documented during collection. Concerning this clone itself: Its cognate antigen is unknown.

TCRdb's copy holds only in-frame clones and misses some; the assay was immunoSEQ multiplex PCR. This sample yields about 97,000 clones, of which approximately 88% are seen a single time; approximately 17% belongs to the top ten. Specimen: blood. The source of this sequence is a person aged 18 to 70 in good health. The genes are TRBV5-3 and TRBJ1-2; 8 nucleotides agree with TRBD1. TRBV5-3 is an open reading frame, and its role is uncertain. CDR3: CARSFYPGGAGAYGYTF. CDR3 sequence (DNA): TGTGCCAGAAGCTTCTACCCAGGGGGCGCGGGGGCCTATGGCTACACCTTC.